The 31 T cell receptor beta chains presented below share a single source sample, sequenced in a study of identical twins. TCRdb itself ran the 5' RACE reads through MiXCR, one entry per CDR3 protein. There are about 790,000 distinct CDR3 sequences in the sample; over 15% occur only once, and over 10% lies in the top ten. The same data also went into a second study, on T cells expressing NK-cell markers.

The sequencing sample was made of PBMCs. The receptors were sampled from a woman younger than 35 in good health.

V is TRBV6-1 and J is TRBJ2-5; 7 nucleotides align to TRBD2. This CDR3 has 19 residues. Trimming removed 7 bases from V and 5 bases from J; junction bases left unmatched: 25. CDR1 and CDR2 from the germline V gene are MNHNS and SASEGT. The CDR3 is CASNGGSNFESLFHETQYF. The CDR3 bases are TGTGCCAGCAATGGCGGGAGCAACTTTGAGTCTCTGTTTCACGAGACCCAGTACTTC.

This clonotype turned up a few times. V gene TRBV18 combines with J gene TRBJ2-7; TRBD1 matches 9 bases. CDR3 length: 15 residues. Germline assignment: CDR1 KGHSH and CDR2 LQKENI. V shed 4 bases and J 0 bases; nucleotides not matched to a gene: 4. CDR3 in DNA: TGTGCCAGCTCACGAGGACAGGGGTTCTCCTACGAGCAGTACTTC. Translation: CASSRGQGFSYEQYF.

The table lists this clonotype with a few counts. The J gene is TRBJ1-5, the V gene TRBV7-8; D is possibly TRBD1 (6 bases). The CDR3 extends over 18 amino acids. V was cut by 2 bases and J by 0 bases, with 17 bases left in between. Germline CDR1 is SGHVS and CDR2 is FQNEAQ. The CDR3 sequence: CASSLLGSDSYSNQPQHF. The CDR3 nucleotides are TGTGCCAGCAGCTTATTGGGATCGGACAGTTATAGCAATCAGCCCCAGCATTTT.

This clonotype was seen at least ten times. This chain connects TRBV5-1 to TRBJ2-5, with 7 bases that match TRBD2. Germline V gene data show CDR1 as SGHRS and CDR2 as YFSETQ. Unmatched junction bases numbered 5, after V lost 2 bases and J lost 7 bases. This CDR3 spans 13 amino acids. The DNA for the CDR3 is TGCGCCAGCAGCTTTGACAGCGGGGCGACCCAGTACTTC. Translation: CASSFDSGATQYF.

This chain connects TRBV3-1 to TRBJ2-1; D is unclear. Germline V gives CDR1 LGHDT, CDR2 YNNKEL (reference sequence). This CDR3 contains 11 residues. The V end lost 1 base, the J end lost 13 bases, and 8 bases lay between the germline ends. The CDR3 protein is CASSQGSAQFF. CDR3 bases: TGTGCCAGCAGCCAAGGGTCCGCACAGTTCTTC.

This clonotype was detected a few times. The chain has TRBV7-9 and TRBJ2-1; no clear D. CDR1 SEHNR and CDR2 FQNEAQ come from the germline V gene (reference sequence). V was trimmed by 5 bases and J by 5 bases, leaving 10 bases between them. This CDR3 is built from 13 residues. The CDR3 region has the DNA TGTGCCAGCAGCCCACCGACCGACAATGAGCAGTTCTTC. Residues: CASSPPTDNEQFF. Together with reference TRBV7-9 and TRBJ2-1, the CDR3 gives the full variable domain: DTGVSQNPRHKITKRGQNVTFRCDPISEHNRLYWYRQTLGQGPEFLTYFQNEAQLEKSRLLSDRFSAERPKGSFSTLEIQRTEQGDSAMYLCASSPPTDNEQFFGPGTRLTVL.

The V and J genes are TRBV10-3 and TRBJ2-3; no firm D call. V lost 0 bases, J lost 6 bases, and 7 bases lay in between. CDR3 length: 13 amino acids. The V gene's germline CDR1 is ENHRY and CDR2 SYGVKD. The CDR3 region has the DNA TGTGCCATCAGTGAGTCGATCGCGGATACGCAGTATTTT. Translating it yields CAISESIADTQYF.

This clonotype was found a few times. J is TRBJ2-7 and V is TRBV4-1; D is unresolved. Trimming cost V 4 bases and J 2 bases, with 12 bases left between them. CDR3 length: 14 amino acids. Germline V gene sequence: CDR1 MGHRA, CDR2 YSYEKL. This chain's CDR3 is CASSPGRHTYEQYF. DNA of the CDR3: TGCGCCAGCAGCCCCGGTCGACACACCTACGAGCAGTACTTC.

This clonotype has a handful of counts. This chain links TRBV21-1 with TRBJ2-7. TRBV21-1 is shown as a pseudogene. The CDR3 spans 14 residues. The chain's CDR3 is CASSKGHSSYEQYF. The DNA for the CDR3 is TGTGCCAGCAGCAAAGGTCACAGCTCCTACGAGCAGTACTTC.

This sequence joins TRBV5-5 and TRBJ1-1; D possibly corresponds to TRBD1 (5 bases). V was shortened by 2 bases and J by 5 bases, with 10 bases between the two germline ends. CDR3 length equals 13 residues. Germline V gene sequence: CDR1 SGHKS, CDR2 YYEKEE (reference sequence). CDR3 sequence reads: CASSFIGETEAFF. CDR3 DNA: TGTGCCAGCAGCTTCATAGGGGAGACTGAAGCTTTCTTT.

This rearrangement joins TRBV18 to TRBJ1-5, with 12 bases fitting TRBD1. The junction had 10 bases not matched to a gene; V was cut back by 5 bases and J by 2 bases. Germline values: CDR1 KGHSH, CDR2 LQKENI. The CDR3 runs 18 residues. CDR3 loop: CASSEGQGAGVGNQPQHF. The CDR3 DNA sequence: TGTGCCAGCTCAGAGGGACAGGGGGCTGGTGTCGGCAATCAGCCCCAGCATTTT.

The sample holds many counts of this clonotype. The V and J genes are TRBV6-5 and TRBJ1-2; D not resolved. The germline gives CDR1 MNHEY, CDR2 SVGAGI. The CDR3 consists of 14 residues. Trimming took off 0 bases at V and 5 bases at J, with 10 bases between the two ends. The CDR3 region is CASSYSNGPYGYTF. Written as DNA, the CDR3 is TGTGCCAGCAGTTACTCGAACGGACCGTATGGCTACACCTTC.

The chain is built from TRBV6-2 or TRBV6-3 and TRBJ2-7; perhaps TRBD1 as D (5 bases). The CDR3 extends over 15 amino acids. Trimming removed 0 bases from V and 5 bases from J, with 14 bases in between. Germline-derived CDR1 and CDR2 are MNHEY and SVGEGT. The CDR3 DNA follows: TGTGCCAGCAGTTACTCGTCAGGGATAAACGACGAGCAGTACTTC. It codes for CASSYSSGINDEQYF.

A few counts support this clonotype. This chain connects TRBV20-1 to TRBJ2-7, with D possibly called TRBD1 or TRBD2 (5 bases each). This CDR3 comprises 11 residues. V was pared by 6 bases and J by 11 bases, with 17 bases between. CDR1 is DFQATT and CDR2 is SNEGSKA in the germline V gene (reference sequence). CDR3 coding DNA: TGCAGTGCGCGACCGGGACGCCTTGAGTACTTC. It specifies CSARPGRLEYF.

The V call is TRBV6-5, the J call TRBJ1-1; D ambiguous. The V end lost 4 bases, the J end lost 8 bases, and 11 bases lay between the germline ends. The CDR3 has 12 residues. The germline V gene has CDR1 MNHEY and CDR2 SVGAGI. CDR3 in amino acids: CASSSLSLEAFF. DNA for the CDR3: TGTGCCAGCAGTTCTCTCAGTTTGGAAGCTTTCTTT.

In this sample, this clonotype turned up a few times. The gene calls are TRBV5-1 and TRBJ2-7; possibly TRBD1 or TRBD2 for D (5 bases each). Germline V gives CDR1 SGHRS, CDR2 YFSETQ. CDR3 length equals 15 residues. Between the trimmed V and J ends, which lost 7 bases and 2 bases, there was a span of 19 bases. The CDR3 reads CASARGAATTYEQYF. The CDR3 region has the DNA TGCGCCAGCGCTCGAGGGGCAGCGACAACCTACGAGCAGTACTTC.

The chain uses TRBV29-1 and TRBJ2-7; no firm D call. The V and J ends lost 2 bases and 4 bases respectively, with 18 bases between them. The CDR3 has 15 amino acids. Germline V gene lookup returns CDR1 SQVTM and CDR2 ANQGSEA. DNA for the CDR3: TGCAGCGTTGAAAACCTGGCCGGTTTAGTTTACGAGCAGTACTTC. Its translation is CSVENLAGLVYEQYF.

The chain joins TRBV7-9 to TRBJ2-2, with D possibly TRBD2 on 6 matching bases. The CDR3 runs 12 residues. Germline CDR1 SEHNR, CDR2 FQNEAQ (reference sequence). Trimming left V 8 bases short and J 5 bases short, with 9 bases between. The DNA for the CDR3 is TGTGCCAGCGTACGGGGGACCGGGGAGCTGTTTTTT. Translated, it gives CASVRGTGELFF.

This clonotype appeared once. The J gene is TRBJ2-2, the V gene TRBV13, with 14 bases that match TRBD2. The V gene's germline CDR1 is PRHDT and CDR2 FYEKMQ (reference sequence). The CDR3 is 19 amino acids. V lost 5 bases and J lost 5; bases outside the gene matches: 13. CDR3 region: CASSPYHLRTSGRTGELFF. The CDR3 DNA follows: TGTGCCAGCAGCCCTTACCATCTTAGGACTAGCGGGAGGACCGGGGAGCTGTTTTTT. Variable domain in full (rest from reference TRBV13 and TRBJ2-2): AAGVIQSPRHLIKEKRETATLKCYPIPRHDTVYWYQQGPGQDPQFLISFYEKMQSDKGSIPDRFSAQQFSDYHSELNMSSLELGDSALYFCASSPYHLRTSGRTGELFFGEGSRLTVL.

This clonotype was recorded a few times. The chain combines TRBV4-3 with TRBJ2-7; D gene uncertain. Deletions cut 0 bases from V and 0 bases from J, with 12 bases between. Germline CDR1 LGHNA, CDR2 YSLEER. The CDR3 is 16 residues long. The DNA for the CDR3 is TGCGCCAGCAGCCAAGAACCCGGCACCAGCTCCTACGAGCAGTACTTC. This gives the protein CASSQEPGTSSYEQYF.

V gene TRBV19 combines with J gene TRBJ2-7; possibly TRBD1 for D (6 bases). With 10 bases removed from V and 0 bases from J, the gap between germline ends came to 22 bases. Germline CDR1 reads LNHDA; CDR2 reads SQIVND (reference sequence). The CDR3 totals 16 residues. The CDR3 bases are TGTGCCACCAGGGACACCCGTGGCCCCAGCTCCTACGAGCAGTACTTC. Protein product: CATRDTRGPSSYEQYF.

The chain recombines TRBV5-1 with TRBJ2-2; no definite D call. Germline CDR1 is SGHRS and CDR2 is YFSETQ. This CDR3 spans 15 amino acids. Trimming shortened V by 2 bases and J by 0 bases, and 8 bases separated the two germline ends. CDR3 sequence: CASSFLGANTGELFF. The CDR3 region has the DNA TGCGCCAGCAGCTTTCTAGGCGCGAACACCGGGGAGCTGTTTTTT.

The chain carries TRBV20-1 and TRBJ2-7, with 10 nucleotides matching TRBD1. The ends lost 7 bases at V and 7 bases at J; junction bases unmatched: 10. Germline CDR1 is DFQATT and CDR2 is SNEGSKA (reference sequence). The CDR3 runs 13 residues. The CDR3 here is CSGWAGTGVEQYF. CDR3 DNA sequence: TGCAGTGGCTGGGCAGGGACAGGGGTTGAGCAGTACTTC.

This chain joins TRBV20-1 and TRBJ2-2, with 7 bases lining up with TRBD2. Looked up from germline, CDR1 is DFQATT and CDR2 is SNEGSKA (reference sequence). The junction had 7 bases not matched to a gene; V was cut back by 2 bases and J by 1 base. The CDR3 extends over 16 amino acids. The CDR3 loop is CSARPSGEGNTGELFF. CDR3 in DNA: TGCAGTGCTAGACCTTCGGGGGAGGGGAACACCGGGGAGCTGTTTTTT.

This sequence joins TRBV7-2 and TRBJ2-5, with TRBD2 identical over 14 bases. There are 15 residues in the CDR3. Germline CDR1 is SGHTA and CDR2 is FQGNSA. After removal of 5 bases from V and 7 bases from J, the junction contained 6 bases not matched to a gene. This chain's CDR3 is CASSGTSGSGGTQYF. The CDR3 DNA reads TGTGCCAGCAGCGGGACTAGCGGGAGCGGTGGGACCCAGTACTTC.

The rearrangement links TRBV4-1 to TRBJ1-2; no definite D call. Trimming shortened V by 0 bases and J by 0 bases, and 8 bases separated the two germline ends. This CDR3 is built from 15 residues. Germline CDR1 is MGHRA and CDR2 is YSYEKL. CDR3 sequence: CASSQEHPTNYGYTF. Written as DNA, the CDR3 is TGCGCCAGCAGCCAAGAGCACCCAACTAACTATGGCTACACCTTC.

The chain couples TRBV10-3 to TRBJ2-3; 11 bases are a match to TRBD1. This CDR3 is built from 14 residues. V gave up 6 bases and J gave up 3 bases; unmatched junction bases: 2. Germline CDR1 reads ENHRY; CDR2 reads SYGVKD. The DNA of the CDR3 is TGTGCCATCAGGGACAGGGGGCCAACAGATACGCAGTATTTT. Its translation is CAIRDRGPTDTQYF.

This clonotype has only a few counts. This sequence joins TRBV29-1 and TRBJ2-7; perhaps TRBD1 as D (5 bases). Deletions cut 4 bases from V and 7 bases from J, with 14 bases between. The CDR3 covers 12 residues. The germline CDR1 and CDR2 sequences are SQVTM and ANQGSEA. This CDR3 reads CSVGKGAGEQYF. The CDR3 nucleotides read TGCAGCGTTGGTAAAGGGGCTGGTGAGCAGTACTTC.

This clonotype was detected ten times or more. The chain links TRBV5-1 to TRBJ2-5; D ambiguous. V lost 5 bases and J 3 bases, leaving 14 bases between the germline ends. The CDR3 covers 14 residues. CDR1 is SGHRS, CDR2 YFSETQ, per germline. The DNA of the CDR3 is TGCGCCAGCAGTCGAAACCCACGGGAAGAGACCCAGTACTTC. This translates into CASSRNPREETQYF. Based on the CDR3 plus reference TRBV5-1 and TRBJ2-5, the full variable domain is KAGVTQTPRYLIKTRGQQVTLSCSPISGHRSVSWYQQTPGQGLQFLFEYFSETQRNKGNFPGRFSGRQFSNSRSEMNVSTLELGDSALYLCASSRNPREETQYFGPGTRLLVL.

The genes are TRBV9 and TRBJ1-4; D remains unclear. Germline V lookup: CDR1 SGDLS, CDR2 YYNGEE. This CDR3 comprises 15 residues. The ends were cut back, 0 bases at V and 3 bases at J, with 9 bases in the middle. CDR3 coding DNA: TGTGCCAGCAGCGTAGGTCAGGAGGCTAATGAAAAACTGTTTTTT. As protein: CASSVGQEANEKLFF.

The chain is built from TRBV12-3 or TRBV12-4 and TRBJ2-1; 9 nucleotides agree with TRBD2. The V and J ends lost 6 bases and 7 bases, in that order; junction bases with no gene match: 4. The CDR3 runs 13 residues. The DNA of the CDR3 is TGTGCCAGCAGACTCACTAGCGGGAATGAGCAGTTCTTC. As protein: CASRLTSGNEQFF.